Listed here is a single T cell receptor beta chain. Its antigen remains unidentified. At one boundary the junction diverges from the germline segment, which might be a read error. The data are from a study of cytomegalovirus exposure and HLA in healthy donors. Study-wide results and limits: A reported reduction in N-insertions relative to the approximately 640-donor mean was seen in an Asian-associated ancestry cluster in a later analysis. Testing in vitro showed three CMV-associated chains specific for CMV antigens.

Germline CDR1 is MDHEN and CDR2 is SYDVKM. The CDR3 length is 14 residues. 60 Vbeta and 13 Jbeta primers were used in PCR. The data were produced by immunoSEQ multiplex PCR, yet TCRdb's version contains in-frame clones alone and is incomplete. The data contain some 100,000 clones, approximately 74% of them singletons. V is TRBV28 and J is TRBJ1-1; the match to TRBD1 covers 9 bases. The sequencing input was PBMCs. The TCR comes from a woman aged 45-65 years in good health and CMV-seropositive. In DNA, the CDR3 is TGTGCCAGCAATTTACAGGGGGCTGGGATTGAAGCTTTCTTT. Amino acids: CASNLQGAGIEAFF.